The 30 T cell receptor beta chains below all came from one sample that was sequenced in a study of T-cell memory formation after mild COVID-19. TCRdb analysed the 5' RACE reads with MiXCR anew, one entry per CDR3 protein. Among roughly 180,000 distinct CDR3 sequences listed, less than 20% were seen once. Sequencing was done on a sample of PBMCs or a T cell subset sorted from them (not recorded which). The source is a man aged 18 to 29 who had mild COVID-19 (a few samples of this study predate the infection). Cell type and time point are not known.

This clonotype showed up just once. This chain joins TRBV11-3 and TRBJ2-1; 12 bases fit TRBD1. This CDR3 comprises 14 residues. Losses at the gene ends were 4 bases for V and 10 bases for J; bases not matched to a gene: 5. The V gene's germline CDR1 is SGHNT and CDR2 YENEEA. The CDR3 spells CASSSGQGAGEQFF. The CDR3 region has the DNA TGTGCCAGCAGCTCGGGACAGGGGGCAGGAGAGCAGTTCTTC.

This clonotype was counted at least ten times. This chain connects TRBV6-5 to TRBJ1-5; weak D call: TRBD1 (6 bases). Between the trimmed V and J ends, which lost 5 bases and 1 base, there was a span of 18 bases. This CDR3 is built from 17 residues. Germline V lookup: CDR1 MNHEY, CDR2 SVGAGI. The CDR3 sequence is CASSATGLVVSNQPQHF. CDR3 nucleotide sequence: TGTGCCAGCAGTGCAACAGGGTTAGTGGTGAGCAATCAGCCCCAGCATTTT.

This clonotype was observed a few times. The chain couples TRBV4-3 to TRBJ2-1; D is undetermined. This CDR3 has 13 amino acids. The germline V gene has CDR1 LGHNA and CDR2 YSLEER. V was trimmed by 3 bases and J by 1 base, leaving 4 bases between them. The CDR3 spells CASSQFSYNEQFF. The CDR3 DNA is TGCGCCAGCAGCCAGTTTTCCTACAATGAGCAGTTCTTC.

This clonotype came up a few times. This sequence joins TRBV6-5 and TRBJ2-7; D ambiguous. The CDR3 totals 11 residues. Trimming cost V 8 bases and J 10 bases, with 15 bases left between them. CDR1 MNHEY and CDR2 SVGAGI come from the germline V gene. The CDR3: CASWSQSRQYF. CDR3 in DNA: TGTGCCAGCTGGTCCCAGTCCCGTCAGTACTTC.

The J gene is TRBJ2-5, the V gene TRBV7-2, with 7 positions matching TRBD1. The CDR3 has 14 residues. V shed 7 bases and J 2 bases; nucleotides not matched to a gene: 7. CDR1 SGHTA and CDR2 FQGNSA come from the germline V gene. CDR3 sequence: CASIPRQGQETQYF. CDR3 nucleotide sequence: TGTGCCAGCATACCTAGACAGGGACAAGAGACCCAGTACTTC.

This clonotype showed up just a few times. The CDR3 here is CSTRLAGFADTQYF. For the CDR3, the DNA is TGCAGCACCCGACTAGCGGGGTTTGCAGATACGCAGTATTTT. The chain is built from TRBV29-1 and TRBJ2-3, with 11 bases lining up with TRBD2. Germline V gene data show CDR1 as SQVTM and CDR2 as ANQGSEA. The CDR3 has 14 amino acids. J lost 4 bases, V lost 8 bases, and 8 bases had no gene match.

This clonotype was seen a few times. The chain has TRBV7-2 and TRBJ2-1; the D gene is possibly TRBD2 (6 bases). There are 15 residues in the CDR3. The V gene lost 2 bases and the J gene lost 4 bases, with 12 bases spanning the gap. Germline-derived CDR1 and CDR2 are SGHTA and FQGNSA. DNA of the CDR3: TGTGCCAGCAGCTTAACTCGGGGGACTTACAATGAGCAGTTCTTC. This gives the protein CASSLTRGTYNEQFF.

In its sample, this clonotype was seen a few times. The chain links TRBV20-1 to TRBJ1-1; a possible D gene is TRBD1 (6 bases). V was shortened by 6 bases and J by 0 bases, with 11 bases between the two germline ends. The CDR3 spans 13 residues. Germline V gene lookup returns CDR1 DFQATT and CDR2 SNEGSKA (reference sequence). The CDR3 bases are TGCAGTGCCGCTGACAGGTTGAACACTGAAGCTTTCTTT. Amino acids: CSAADRLNTEAFF.

CDR3 nucleotide sequence: TGTGCCTGGAGCGACCTGAGTCCCTACGAGCAGTACTTC. Residues: CAWSDLSPYEQYF. This chain joins TRBV30 and TRBJ2-7; no clear D. The CDR3 is made up of 13 amino acids. CDR1 and CDR2 from the germline V gene are GTSNPN and SVGIG (reference sequence). The V end lost 3 bases, the J end lost 2 bases, and 11 bases lay between the germline ends.

This chain connects TRBV3-1 to TRBJ1-1, with 8 bases fitting TRBD1. This CDR3 has 13 residues. Per the germline V gene, CDR1 is LGHDT and CDR2 is YNNKEL (reference sequence). V shed 5 bases and J 11 bases; nucleotides not matched to a gene: 10. As DNA, the CDR3 is TGTGCCAGCAGCTACGGACAGGGAATGGTGGCTTTCTTT. Amino acids: CASSYGQGMVAFF.

V and J are TRBV7-3 and TRBJ1-2; D gene unclear. In germline, CDR1 is SGHTA, CDR2 FQGTGA. V was clipped by 8 bases and J by 6 bases, with 22 bases between them. There are 15 residues in the CDR3. As DNA, the CDR3 is TGTGCCAGCCTCCCCCCCGGTTCCCGGCACGATGGCTACACCTTC. It encodes CASLPPGSRHDGYTF.

V usage is TRBV3-1 and J usage is TRBJ1-5; D unresolved. The germline CDR1 and CDR2 sequences are LGHDT and YNNKEL (reference sequence). The CDR3 is 14 residues long. With 2 bases removed from V and 1 base from J, the gap between germline ends came to 6 bases. CDR3 in amino acids: CASSQLHSNQPQHF. The CDR3, as DNA: TGTGCCAGCAGCCAACTACACAGCAATCAGCCCCAGCATTTT.

In its sample, this clonotype was seen a few times. The chain couples TRBV5-1 to TRBJ1-4; 7 bases align to TRBD1. Losses at the gene ends were 0 bases for V and 8 bases for J; bases not matched to a gene: 4. The germline gives CDR1 SGHRS, CDR2 YFSETQ. CDR3 length: 14 residues. The CDR3 DNA reads TGCGCCAGCAGCTTGGGCCAGGGGGTGGAAAAACTGTTTTTT. This gives the protein CASSLGQGVEKLFF.

V gene TRBV24-1 combines with J gene TRBJ2-1; TRBD1 matches at 11 bases. The length of the CDR3 is 16 residues. Germline V gene lookup returns CDR1 KGHDR and CDR2 SFDVKD. The J segment lost 7 bases and the V segment lost 2 bases, leaving 6 bases of the junction unmatched. The CDR3 here is CATSDSPGQGGNEQFF. In DNA, the CDR3 is TGTGCCACCAGTGATTCCCCGGGACAGGGGGGAAATGAGCAGTTCTTC.

This rearrangement joins TRBV12-3 or TRBV12-4 to TRBJ1-6; no definite D call. V shed 0 bases and J shed 9 bases, with 3 bases lying between them. There are 12 residues in the CDR3. The CDR3 DNA is TGTGCCAGCAGTTTAGCTAGTTCACCCCTCCACTTT. This codes for CASSLASSPLHF.

The gene calls are TRBV5-1 and TRBJ2-7; either TRBD1 or TRBD2 may supply D (5 bases each). Germline V gene data show CDR1 as SGHRS and CDR2 as YFSETQ. Trimming took 3 bases from V and 5 from J, leaving 12 bases between them. The CDR3 loop spans 13 amino acids. The chain's CDR3 is CASSSGPGDEQYV. The CDR3 DNA is TGCGCCAGCAGCTCGGGGCCCGGGGACGAGCAGTACGTC.

This chain joins TRBV25-1 and TRBJ2-7; no clear D gene. This CDR3 is built from 12 residues. The germline V gene has CDR1 MGHDK and CDR2 SYGVNS. V was trimmed by 5 bases and J by 7 bases, leaving 12 bases between them. CDR3 in amino acids: CASSFGPGEQYV. DNA for the CDR3: TGTGCCAGCAGTTTCGGACCTGGGGAGCAGTACGTC.

This chain links TRBV18 with TRBJ2-3, with TRBD1 matching over 10 bases. After removal of 3 bases from V and 10 bases from J, the junction contained 1 base not matched to a gene. The CDR3 extends over 12 amino acids. Looked up from germline, CDR1 is KGHSH and CDR2 is LQKENI. The CDR3 loop reads CASSPGQGAQYF. The CDR3 DNA reads as TGTGCCAGCTCACCTGGACAGGGGGCGCAGTATTTT. The variable domain in full, completed from reference TRBV18 and TRBJ2-3, reads NAGVMQNPRHLVRRRGQEARLRCSPMKGHSHVYWYRQLPEEGLKFMVYLQKENIIDESGMPKERFSAEFPKEGPSILRIQQVVRGDSAAYFCASSPGQGAQYFGPGTRLTVL.

This clonotype was counted between two and nine times. The chain uses TRBV5-1 and TRBJ2-7; D remains ambiguous. CDR3 length: 13 residues. The V and J ends lost 0 bases and 0 bases respectively, with 4 bases between them. Germline V gene sequence: CDR1 SGHRS, CDR2 YFSETQ. The CDR3 DNA reads as TGCGCCAGCAGCTTGGCCGCCTCCTACGAGCAGTACTTC. This encodes CASSLAASYEQYF.

The gene calls are TRBV7-2 and TRBJ2-1; no clear D. Trimming removed 8 bases from V and 1 base from J, with 15 bases in between. CDR3 size: 15 residues. Germline assignment: CDR1 SGHTA and CDR2 FQGNSA. For the CDR3, the DNA is TGTGCCAGCTCAGGACCTCCTGGGTCCTACAATGAGCAGTTCTTC. Translating gives CASSGPPGSYNEQFF.

CDR3 region: CSARGQTIYEQYV. The CDR3 nucleotides read TGCAGTGCTAGAGGACAGACGATCTACGAGCAGTACGTC. V is TRBV20-1 and J is TRBJ2-7, with D possibly TRBD1 on 5 matching bases. CDR3 length equals 13 residues. Germline V gene lookup returns CDR1 DFQATT and CDR2 SNEGSKA (reference sequence). The germline V and J ends were trimmed by 1 base and 3 bases, with 10 bases remaining between them.

This clonotype was detected only a few times. The chain links TRBV7-9 to TRBJ1-6, with 7 bases aligning to TRBD1. Germline V lookup: CDR1 SEHNR, CDR2 FQNEAQ (reference sequence). This CDR3 is 16 amino acids long. V lost 6 bases, J lost 0 bases, and 5 bases stayed unmatched. CDR3 residues: CASRSTGASYNSPLHF. The CDR3 coding sequence is TGTGCCAGCAGATCTACAGGGGCCTCCTATAATTCACCCCTCCACTTT.

This clonotype was observed a few times. J is TRBJ1-3 and V is TRBV7-2, with 7 bases that match TRBD1. CDR1 is SGHTA, CDR2 FQGNSA, per germline. The CDR3 has 15 residues. Trimming took 1 base from V and 4 from J; bases not matched to a gene: 4. The CDR3, as DNA: TGTGCCAGCAGCTTAGGAGGGGGCGGGGGAAACACCATATATTTT. Translating it yields CASSLGGGGGNTIYF.

There are a few counts of this clonotype. The rearrangement joins TRBV18 to TRBJ1-4; no clear D gene. Germline V gene sequence: CDR1 KGHSH, CDR2 LQKENI. The length of the CDR3 is 12 residues. Deletions cut 2 bases from V and 10 bases from J, with 8 bases between. The CDR3 sequence is CASSPTERKLFF. CDR3 DNA: TGTGCCAGCTCACCAACGGAGAGAAAACTGTTTTTT.

In this sample, this clonotype turned up a few times. The chain has TRBV6-5 and TRBJ2-5, with 7 bases aligning to TRBD2. CDR1 and CDR2 (germline): MNHEY, SVGAGI. V gave up 2 bases and J gave up 3 bases; unmatched junction bases: 9. This CDR3 region has 16 residues. The CDR3 DNA follows: TGTGCCAGCAGTTACGGGGGGGGGGAATCGAAAGAGACCCAGTACTTC. It specifies CASSYGGGESKETQYF.

This clonotype was found a few times. J is TRBJ1-2 and V is TRBV7-6; D possibly corresponds to TRBD1 (5 bases). The V gene's germline CDR1 is SGHVS and CDR2 FNYEAQ. This CDR3 has 15 amino acids. The V end lost 1 base, the J end lost 1 base, and 10 bases lay between the germline ends. Here the CDR3 DNA reads TGTGCCAGCAGCTTAGACAGGAACTATAACTATGGCTACACCTTC. It specifies CASSLDRNYNYGYTF.

The table lists this clonotype with a few counts. The V gene is TRBV12-3 or TRBV12-4, the J gene TRBJ2-2, with D unresolved. The CDR3 is 14 amino acids. The ends were cut back, 1 base at V and 3 bases at J, with 6 bases in the middle. The CDR3 DNA sequence: TGTGCCAGCAGTTTAGTGGTTCACACCGGGGAGCTGTTTTTT. Translated: CASSLVVHTGELFF.

This chain connects TRBV7-6 to TRBJ2-2; 9 bases line up with TRBD1. Germline loops: CDR1 SGHVS, CDR2 FNYEAQ. Unmatched junction bases numbered 3, after V lost 8 bases and J lost 2 bases. The CDR3 has 14 amino acids. Written as DNA, the CDR3 is TGTGCCAGCGGACAGGGGACTAACACCGGGGAGCTGTTTTTT. Protein: CASGQGTNTGELFF.

CDR3 DNA sequence: TGCGCCAGCAGCGTAGGGTTGGGATATGGCTACACCTTC. It is translated as CASSVGLGYGYTF. V and J are TRBV5-1 and TRBJ1-2; no clear D gene. The V end lost 4 bases, the J end lost 5 bases, and 12 bases lay between the germline ends. The CDR3 runs 13 residues. CDR1 SGHRS and CDR2 YFSETQ come from the germline V gene.

This clonotype was counted a few times. CDR3 region: CASSRDAELYEQYF. Here the CDR3 DNA reads TGTGCCAGCAGTCGCGATGCGGAACTCTACGAGCAGTACTTC. The rearrangement uses TRBV6-2 or TRBV6-3 and TRBJ2-7; no definite D call. The CDR3 is 14 amino acids. Per germline, CDR1 MNHEY and CDR2 SVGEGT. Between the trimmed V and J ends, which lost 5 bases and 3 bases, there was a span of 14 bases.